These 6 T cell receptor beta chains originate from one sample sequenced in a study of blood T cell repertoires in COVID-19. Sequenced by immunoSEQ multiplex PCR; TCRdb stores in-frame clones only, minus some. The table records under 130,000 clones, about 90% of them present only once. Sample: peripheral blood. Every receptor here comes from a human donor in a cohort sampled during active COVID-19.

The CDR3 bases are TGTGCCAGCAGTCTACCCGATTATAGCAATCAGCCCCAGCATTTT. Amino acids: CASSLPDYSNQPQHF. V is TRBV28 and J is TRBJ1-5; D is unresolved. Germline loops: CDR1 MDHEN, CDR2 SYDVKM. The CDR3 totals 15 residues. Between the trimmed V and J ends, which lost 5 bases and 0 bases, there was a span of 11 bases.

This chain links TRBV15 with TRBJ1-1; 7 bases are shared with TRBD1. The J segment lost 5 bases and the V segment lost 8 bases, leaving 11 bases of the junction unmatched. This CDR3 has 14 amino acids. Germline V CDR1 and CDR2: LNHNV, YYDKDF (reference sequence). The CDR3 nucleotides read TGTGCCACCCGACAGGGCCCACGGGAAACTGAAGCTTTCTTT. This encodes CATRQGPRETEAFF.

The CDR3 is CASSPRTGIATNEKLFF. As DNA, the CDR3 is TGCGCCAGCAGCCCACGGACAGGGATCGCAACTAATGAAAAACTGTTTTTT. V is TRBV5-1 and J is TRBJ1-4; 8 positions match TRBD1. The CDR3 length is 17 residues. J gave up 0 bases and V 4 bases, and 8 bases lay outside the gene matches. CDR1 SGHRS and CDR2 YFSETQ come from the germline V gene. The full variable domain, in which reference TRBV5-1 and TRBJ1-4 provide the parts outside the CDR3, is KAGVTQTPRYLIKTRGQQVTLSCSPISGHRSVSWYQQTPGQGLQFLFEYFSETQRNKGNFPGRFSGRQFSNSRSEMNVSTLELGDSALYLCASSPRTGIATNEKLFFGSGTQLSVL.

Here the CDR3 reads CASTAGGPWDTEAFF. CDR3 sequence (DNA): TGTGCCAGCACCGCAGGGGGGCCATGGGACACTGAAGCTTTCTTT. V is TRBV28 and J is TRBJ1-1; 7 bases line up with TRBD1. In germline, CDR1 is MDHEN, CDR2 SYDVKM. The CDR3 length is 15 residues. J gave up 3 bases and V 7 bases, and 11 bases lay outside the gene matches.

The CDR3 DNA reads TGTGCCAGTAGCAGGGACATCCAAGAGACCCAGTACTTC. It translates to CASSRDIQETQYF. The chain uses TRBV19 and TRBJ2-5, with D possibly TRBD1 on 6 matching bases. CDR1 is LNHDA, CDR2 SQIVND, per germline (reference sequence). Trimming pared 6 bases from V and 1 base from J, leaving 9 bases between. The CDR3 has 13 amino acids.

The CDR3 loop is CASSQGGGTYEQYF. The CDR3 DNA sequence: TGTGCCAGCAGCCAGGGCGGCGGCACCTACGAGCAGTACTTC. V and J are TRBV6-5 and TRBJ2-7, with a possible D match to TRBD1 (5 bases). Germline V gene data show CDR1 as MNHEY and CDR2 as SVGAGI. This CDR3 spans 14 amino acids. Trimming took off 6 bases at V and 2 bases at J, with 14 bases between the two ends.